This TCR beta chain derives from a study of Ad26.COV2.S vaccination and SARS-CoV-2 variants. Whole-study findings and limits: Those who received vaccine or placebo ended up with similar non-spike TCR breadth.

This table comes from immunoSEQ multiplex PCR, and its TCRdb copy is limited to in-frame clones, with some not included. Among more than 300,000 clones listed, around four fifths were seen once. The CDR3 consists of 17 residues. Germline lookup yields CDR1 MNHNS and CDR2 SASEGT. Trimming removed 3 bases from V and 0 bases from J; junction bases left unmatched: 9. Treatment of the sample: approximately 18 received Ad26.COV2.S at low or high dose, single or two shots; about five received placebo; per-sample allocation not given. Collection of the samples took place on day 63 after the first injection of vaccine or placebo. This clone has a single count. Its specificity is unknown.

The source is a person aged 18-65 years who received the Ad26.COV2.S COVID-19 vaccine or a placebo. The chain is built from TRBV6-1 and TRBJ2-3, with 7 bases fitting TRBD1. The specimen was peripheral blood, collected in a trial of Ad26.COV2.S vaccine versus placebo. CDR3 amino acids: CASSEATGIRSTDTQYF. The DNA of the CDR3 is TGTGCCAGCAGTGAGGCGACAGGGATCCGCAGCACAGATACGCAGTATTTT.